This T cell receptor beta chain was sequenced during a study of T cell responses to AZD1222 COVID-19 vaccine. About the study: Pooled in the analysis were second doses at about 4 or about 12 weeks.

The CDR3 contains 15 residues. From germline, CDR1 is KGHDR and CDR2 SFDVKD. Trimming cost V 5 bases and J 3 bases, with 14 bases left between them. The data were produced by immunoSEQ multiplex PCR, yet TCRdb's version contains in-frame clones alone and is incomplete. Among about 35,000 clones listed, 65% to 90% were seen once. The gene calls are TRBV24-1 and TRBJ2-3, with a weak D call TRBD2 (7 bases). This clonotype originated in an adult in good health. The specimen comprised peripheral blood, sampled on day 0 of AZD1222 vaccination. The CDR3 nucleotides read TGTGCCACCAGTGTGAGGGGGGGCATGACAGATACGCAGTATTTT. Translating it yields CATSVRGGMTDTQYF.